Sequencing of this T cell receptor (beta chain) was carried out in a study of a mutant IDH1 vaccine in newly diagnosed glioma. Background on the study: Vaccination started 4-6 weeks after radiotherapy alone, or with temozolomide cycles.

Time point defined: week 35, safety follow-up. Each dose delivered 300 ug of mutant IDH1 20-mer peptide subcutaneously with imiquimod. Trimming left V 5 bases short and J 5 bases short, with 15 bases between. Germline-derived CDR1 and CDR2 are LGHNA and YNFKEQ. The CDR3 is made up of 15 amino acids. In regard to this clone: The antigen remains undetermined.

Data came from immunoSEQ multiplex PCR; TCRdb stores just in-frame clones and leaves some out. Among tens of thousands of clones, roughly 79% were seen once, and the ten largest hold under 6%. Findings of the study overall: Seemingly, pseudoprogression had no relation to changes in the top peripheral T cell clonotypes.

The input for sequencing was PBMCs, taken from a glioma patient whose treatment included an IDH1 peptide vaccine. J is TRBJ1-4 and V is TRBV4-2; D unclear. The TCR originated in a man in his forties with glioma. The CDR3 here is CASSYGDGENEKLFF. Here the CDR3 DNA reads TGTGCCAGCAGCTATGGAGACGGGGAGAATGAAAAACTGTTTTTT.